This record looks at one TCR beta chain sequence and its context. The sample originates from a study of technical replicates of blood from a handful of donors. Profiling relied on immunoSEQ multiplex PCR, and the TCRdb table lists in-frame clones only, not all of them. Of about 59,000 clones detected, just over 90% appear once; the ten largest clones hold less than 5%. V was shortened by 2 bases and J by 3 bases, with 11 bases between the two germline ends. The CDR3 runs to 14 residues. CDR1 SEHNR and CDR2 FQNEAQ come from the germline V gene (reference sequence). Sequencing was performed on PBMCs. This chain connects TRBV7-9 to TRBJ2-7, with D uncertain. The sequence derives from a human donor in good health. Some clones in this sample may be carry-over from other donors' samples. The CDR3 spells CASSLSLADYEQYF. The CDR3, as DNA: TGTGCCAGCAGCTTATCACTTGCTGACTACGAGCAGTACTTC.